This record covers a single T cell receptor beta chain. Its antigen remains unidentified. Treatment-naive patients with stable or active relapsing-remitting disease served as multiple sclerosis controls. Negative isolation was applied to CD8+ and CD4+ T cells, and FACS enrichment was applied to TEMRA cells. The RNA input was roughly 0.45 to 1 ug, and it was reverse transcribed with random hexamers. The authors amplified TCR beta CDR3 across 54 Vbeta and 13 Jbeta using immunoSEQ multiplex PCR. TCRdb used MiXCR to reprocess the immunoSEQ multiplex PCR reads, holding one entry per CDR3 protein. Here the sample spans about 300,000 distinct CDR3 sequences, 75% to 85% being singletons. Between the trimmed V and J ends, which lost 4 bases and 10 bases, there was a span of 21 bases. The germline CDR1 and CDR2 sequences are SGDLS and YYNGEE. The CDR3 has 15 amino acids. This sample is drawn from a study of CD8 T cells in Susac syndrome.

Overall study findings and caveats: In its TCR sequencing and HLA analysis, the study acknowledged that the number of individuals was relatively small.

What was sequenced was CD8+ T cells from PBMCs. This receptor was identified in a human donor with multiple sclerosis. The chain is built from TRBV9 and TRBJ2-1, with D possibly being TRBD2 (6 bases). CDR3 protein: CASSPGVTSNEEQFF. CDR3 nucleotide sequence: TGTGCCAGCAGCCCGGGGGTCACTAGTAATGAAGAGCAGTTCTTC.